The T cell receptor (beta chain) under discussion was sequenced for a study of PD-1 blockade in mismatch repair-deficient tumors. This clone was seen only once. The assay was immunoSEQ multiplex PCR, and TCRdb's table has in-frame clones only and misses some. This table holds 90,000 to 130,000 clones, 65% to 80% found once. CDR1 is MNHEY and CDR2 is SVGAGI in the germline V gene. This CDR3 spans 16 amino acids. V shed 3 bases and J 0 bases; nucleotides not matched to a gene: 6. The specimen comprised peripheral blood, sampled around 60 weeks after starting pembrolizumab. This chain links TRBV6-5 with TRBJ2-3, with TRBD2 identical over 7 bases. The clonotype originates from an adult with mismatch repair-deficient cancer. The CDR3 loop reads CASSYSSGMSTDTQYF. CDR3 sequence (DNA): TGTGCCAGCAGTTATTCCAGCGGGATGAGCACAGATACGCAGTATTTT.